This T cell receptor (beta chain) was recorded in a study of blood T cell repertoires in COVID-19. Study-wide background: There were acute and convalescent COVID-19 samples, and they came from the United States, Italy and Spain. PBMCs, B-cell-depleted T cells, or T cells provided the cDNA or gDNA that made up the material.

Authors' processing steps: Amplification with reference gene primers provided the estimates of nucleated cell counts. Assay: immunoSEQ multiplex PCR; the TCRdb copy retains only in-frame clones and omits some. For V, J and clone size, that table is used; D and trimming come from the DNA. Seen here are 140,000 to 150,000 clones, roughly 88% observed once, and the top ten hold about 1.5%. This CDR3 has 13 amino acids. V was trimmed by 4 bases and J by 4 bases, leaving 10 bases between them. CDR1 is LGHDT and CDR2 is YNNKEL in the germline V gene (reference sequence). This clonotype was obtained from a woman aged 45-65 years with acute or convalescent COVID-19. J is TRBJ1-2 and V is TRBV3-1 (or the pseudogene TRBV3-2); D uncertain. The specimen sequenced was peripheral blood. The CDR3 bases are TGTGCCAGCAGCCCAATCTATCCCTATGGCTACACCTTC. It yields the protein CASSPIYPYGYTF.